This section outlines one T cell receptor beta chain sequence together with its context. The antigen is not known. This CDR3 has 15 residues. The germline V gene encodes CDR1 MNHEY and CDR2 SVGAGI. V lost 6 bases, J lost 1 base, and 13 bases lay in between. This entry comes from a study of cytomegalovirus exposure and HLA in healthy donors. Findings and limits, study-wide: TCR beta V- and J-gene trimming was later associated with a missense DCLRE1C variant.

The primer mix had 60 Vbeta and 13 Jbeta primers. Using immunoSEQ multiplex PCR, the repertoire was profiled, and TCRdb retains in-frame clones only, with some absent. Of fewer than 200,000 clones in the sample, 80% to 90% are singletons; the top ten hold more than 2%. The rearrangement uses TRBV6-5 and TRBJ1-5, with D hard to call. This clonotype was obtained from a man younger than 35 in good health and CMV-seropositive. The sample taken for sequencing was PBMCs. CDR3 DNA sequence: TGTGCCAGCAGCCCGGGATTCCAGAGCAATCAGCCCCAGCATTTT. Translating it yields CASSPGFQSNQPQHF.